This note documents a single TCR beta chain sequence. The authors extracted RNA and reverse transcribed it into cDNA as the sequencing template. Some clones are missing from TCRdb's copy, which holds only in-frame ones; the method was immunoSEQ multiplex PCR. The data contain 270,000 or so clones, roughly 60% of them seen just once; the ten biggest clones take up 1.8%. The CDR3 is 15 amino acids. Germline V gives CDR1 SGHAT, CDR2 FQNNGV. Losses at the gene ends were 2 bases for V and 1 base for J; bases not matched to a gene: 4. This specimen belongs to a study of CD8+ T cells in alopecia areata. Treatment specified: oral pan-JAK inhibitor, 5-10 mg twice daily. It was from alopecia areata patients that lesional scalp punch biopsies and peripheral blood were collected.

The chain joins TRBV11-2 to TRBJ1-1; 7 bases map to TRBD1. The receptor was isolated from a human donor with alopecia areata. Here the sequenced sample was CD4+ T cells sorted from blood, taken at week 24, from a patient treated with tofacitinib. The chain's CDR3 is CASSLKTGWNTEAFF. The CDR3 DNA follows: TGTGCCAGCAGCTTAAAGACAGGGTGGAACACTGAAGCTTTCTTT.